The table lists the clone carrying this TCR beta chain with a few counts. These data belong to a study of identical twins. A universal primer binding site was introduced by template switching. The final cDNA contained unique molecular identifiers. Each CDR3 protein gets one entry after TCRdb re-called the 5' RACE reads with MiXCR. The sample lists just over 450,000 distinct CDR3 sequences; 14% were seen once. Germline CDR1 SGHTA, CDR2 FQGNSA. The junction had 4 bases not matched to a gene; V was cut back by 5 bases and J by 8 bases. The CDR3 extends over 14 amino acids. The same specimen was also included in a second study, on yellow fever vaccine responses in identical twins.

Sequencing input: CD4+ T cells sorted from blood. V usage is TRBV7-2 and J usage is TRBJ2-1; 12 bases are a match to TRBD2. The receptor comes from a young woman in good health. The CDR3, as DNA: TGTGCCAGCAGCGGACGGACTAGCGGGGATGAGCAGTTCTTC. Its translation is CASSGRTSGDEQFF.